The 21 T cell receptor beta chains reported below all come from one sample, sequenced in a study of Tregs in tolerant kidney transplant recipients. Recipients received nonmyeloablative bone marrow transplants from related graft donors, with transient mixed chimerism. TCRdb's copy holds only in-frame clones and misses some; the assay was immunoSEQ multiplex PCR. The repertoire has around 50,000 clones, around nine tenths of them found once; the top ten carry roughly 16%. The sequenced sample was CD8+ T cells from blood (PBMCs), obtained 12 months after the transplant. The origin of the receptors is a human patient who received a combined kidney and bone marrow transplant. Some T cells may be the graft donor's.

V and J are TRBV28 and TRBJ2-7, with 7 positions matching TRBD1. Germline CDR1 is MDHEN and CDR2 is SYDVKM. Trimming at V came to 5 bases and at J to 4 bases, leaving 11 bases not matched to a gene. The CDR3 is 15 residues long. In DNA form, the CDR3 reads TGTGCCAGCAGTCCCTATGGGGCAGGGGGATACGAGCAGTACTTC. It yields the protein CASSPYGAGGYEQYF.

The chain carries TRBV9 and TRBJ2-1; 7 nucleotides agree with TRBD1. Per the germline V gene, CDR1 is SGDLS and CDR2 is YYNGEE. Unmatched junction bases numbered 3, after V lost 3 bases and J lost 3 bases. The CDR3 runs to 14 residues. CDR3 nucleotides: TGTGCCAGCAGCGAGGGACAGTACTACAATGAGCAGTTCTTC. Its protein is CASSEGQYYNEQFF.

Remarks on this clone: A junction boundary mismatches the germline segment, possibly from a read error. The rearrangement links TRBV4-1 to TRBJ2-7; a weak D match, TRBD1 (5 bases). The CDR3 consists of 14 residues. Germline CDR1 and CDR2: MGHRA and YSYEKL. The chain's CDR3 is CASRQALQGYEQYF. CDR3 nucleotides: TGCGCCAGCAGACAAGCGCTCCAGGGCTACGAGCAGTACTTC.

The chain combines TRBV9 with TRBJ2-1, with 7 positions matching TRBD2. Germline CDR1 is SGDLS and CDR2 is YYNGEE. The junction had 0 bases not matched to a gene; V was cut back by 0 bases and J by 0 bases. The CDR3 totals 15 residues. The CDR3 region has the DNA TGTGCCAGCAGCGTAGGGGGGGGCTCCTACAATGAGCAGTTCTTC. Protein sequence: CASSVGGGSYNEQFF.

The chain links TRBV5-6 to TRBJ1-2; no firm D call. There are 14 residues in the CDR3. Germline CDR1 SGHDT, CDR2 YYEEEE. V was pared by 4 bases and J by 4 bases, with 14 bases between. The CDR3 DNA reads as TGTGCCAGCAGCCCCTCGGGGTCTACCTATGGCTACACCTTC. Protein product: CASSPSGSTYGYTF.

This chain connects TRBV29-1 to TRBJ2-7, with no clear D. Trimming took off 3 bases at V and 0 bases at J, with 6 bases between the two ends. CDR3 length equals 12 residues. CDR1 SQVTM and CDR2 ANQGSEA come from the germline V gene. CDR3 protein: CSVEGPSYEQYF. The CDR3, as DNA: TGCAGCGTTGAGGGCCCCTCCTACGAGCAGTACTTC.

This chain uses TRBV6-4 with TRBJ2-3; TRBD2 matches 9 bases. The CDR3 contains 16 residues. The ends lost 4 bases at V and 0 bases at J; junction bases unmatched: 5. Germline V gives CDR1 MRHNA, CDR2 SNTAGT. In DNA, the CDR3 is TGTGCCAGCAGTGCCCTAGCGGGGTATAGCACAGATACGCAGTATTTT. Amino acids: CASSALAGYSTDTQYF.

With respect to this clone: At one end the junction does not follow the germline gene, possibly because of a read error. Other DNA sequences in this specimen translate into the identical CDR3. The chain couples TRBV19 to TRBJ1-5; 9 nucleotides agree with TRBD1. Germline values: CDR1 LNHDA, CDR2 SQIVND (reference sequence). The CDR3 has 16 amino acids. The CDR3 is CASSVGNRGLVQPQHF. The CDR3 bases are TGTGCTAGTAGTGTAGGGAACAGGGGGCTTGTGCAGCCCCAGCATTTT.

This sequence joins TRBV19 and TRBJ2-1, with TRBD2 matching over 11 bases. The junction had 7 bases not matched to a gene; V was cut back by 6 bases and J by 3 bases. The CDR3 totals 16 residues. In germline, CDR1 is LNHDA, CDR2 SQIVND (reference sequence). The CDR3 sequence: CASRPPGLADYNEQFF. The CDR3 nucleotides are TGTGCCAGTAGACCCCCGGGACTAGCGGACTACAATGAGCAGTTCTTC.

The V and J genes are TRBV5-5 and TRBJ1-5, with unresolved D. CDR3 length: 14 residues. V gave up 5 bases and J gave up 2 bases, with 11 bases separating them. Germline V lookup: CDR1 SGHKS, CDR2 YYEKEE (reference sequence). The CDR3 DNA reads as TGTGCCAGCAGGCCAGGTGTAGGCAATCAGCCCCAGCATTTT. Its translation is CASRPGVGNQPQHF.

This chain links TRBV11-1 with TRBJ2-7; 8 positions agree with TRBD1. Germline assignment: CDR1 SGHAT and CDR2 FQDESV (reference sequence). This CDR3 contains 15 residues. The J segment lost 6 bases and the V segment lost 4 bases, leaving 11 bases of the junction unmatched. Here the CDR3 reads CASSSYQGALGEQYF. The CDR3, as DNA: TGTGCCAGCAGCTCTTATCAGGGGGCGCTTGGCGAGCAGTACTTC.

V and J are TRBV2 and TRBJ1-6, with a tentative D call TRBD1 (6 bases). This CDR3 region has 13 residues. The germline V gene encodes CDR1 SNHLY and CDR2 FYNNEI. V lost 10 bases to trimming and J lost 12 bases, with 19 bases between them. DNA for the CDR3: TGTGCCACGCAGGGGCCTCAACTTGGACCCCTCCACTTT. Amino acid sequence: CATQGPQLGPLHF.

The chain links TRBV2 to TRBJ2-7, with D perhaps TRBD2 (7 bases). CDR1 and CDR2 from the germline V gene are SNHLY and FYNNEI. The CDR3 totals 13 residues. Trimming took 8 bases from V and 6 from J, leaving 17 bases between them. The CDR3 protein is CASGGASEGEQYF. The CDR3 bases are TGTGCCAGCGGGGGGGCTAGCGAAGGCGAGCAGTACTTC. Using reference TRBV2 and TRBJ2-7 for the parts outside the CDR3, the full variable domain is EPEVTQTPSHQVTQMGQEVILRCVPISNHLYFYWYRQILGQKVEFLVSFYNNEISEKSEIFDDQFSVERPDGSNFTLKIRSTKLEDSAMYFCASGGASEGEQYFGPGTRLTVT.

This chain uses TRBV4-3 with TRBJ1-1; D is possibly TRBD1 (5 bases). From germline, CDR1 is LGHNA and CDR2 YSLEER. Trimming stripped 0 bases from V and 3 bases from J, with 11 bases between. This CDR3 has 15 residues. CDR3 in DNA: TGCGCCAGCAGCCAAGATCGTTGGGGGGACACTGAAGCTTTCTTT. Its translation is CASSQDRWGDTEAFF.

This clone came up a few times. The genes are TRBV11-3 and TRBJ1-3; D is uncertain. The germline V and J ends were trimmed by 4 bases and 6 bases, with 7 bases remaining between them. CDR3 length: 12 residues. The germline gives CDR1 SGHNT, CDR2 YENEEA. CDR3 in amino acids: CASSYTPNTIYF. The CDR3 DNA reads TGTGCCAGCAGCTACACCCCAAACACCATATATTTT.

V usage is TRBV19 and J usage is TRBJ2-2; D is undetermined. Germline-derived CDR1 and CDR2 are LNHDA and SQIVND (reference sequence). There are 15 residues in the CDR3. Trimming shortened V by 5 bases and J by 4 bases, and 14 bases separated the two germline ends. The CDR3 here is CASSRRQYTTGELFF. Here the CDR3 DNA reads TGTGCCAGTAGTCGTCGTCAGTATACCACCGGGGAGCTGTTTTTT.

The chain uses TRBV29-1 and TRBJ2-5; tentatively, D is TRBD2 (5 bases). Between the trimmed V and J ends, which lost 7 bases and 10 bases, there was a span of 13 bases. Per the germline V gene, CDR1 is SQVTM and CDR2 is ANQGSEA. The CDR3 sequence is 10 residues long. CDR3 protein: CSATFGDQYF. DNA of the CDR3: TGCAGCGCCACTTTCGGGGACCAGTACTTC.

The V and J genes are TRBV19 and TRBJ1-2; a weak D match, TRBD1 (6 bases). Germline V gives CDR1 LNHDA, CDR2 SQIVND (reference sequence). Trimming took off 1 base at V and 5 bases at J, with 14 bases between the two ends. The CDR3 is 15 residues long. The CDR3 bases are TGTGCCAGTAGTATAGGGGATGGGGGGGCTTATGGCTACACCTTC. Its translation: CASSIGDGGAYGYTF.

This clone has just one count. This rearrangement joins TRBV9 to TRBJ2-1; possibly TRBD2 for D (5 bases). Germline V gene lookup returns CDR1 SGDLS and CDR2 YYNGEE. The germline V and J ends were trimmed by 0 bases and 6 bases, with 7 bases remaining between them. The CDR3 is 13 amino acids. The DNA for the CDR3 is TGTGCCAGCAGCGTAGGGCGGGCCAATGAGCAGTTCTTC. Amino acids: CASSVGRANEQFF. Full variable domain (outside the CDR3, taken from reference TRBV9 and TRBJ2-1): DSGVTQTPKHLITATGQRVTLRCSPRSGDLSVYWYQQSLDQGLQFLIQYYNGEERAKGNILERFSAQQFPDLHSELNLSSLELGDSALYFCASSVGRANEQFFGPGTRLTVL.

This chain joins TRBV4-3 and TRBJ1-3; TRBD1 matches 10 bases. J gave up 3 bases and V 3 bases, and 5 bases lay outside the gene matches. CDR1 is LGHNA, CDR2 YSLEER, per germline. The CDR3 contains 16 residues. CDR3 coding DNA: TGCGCCAGCAGCCAGGACAGGGGGGAAGGTGGAAACACCATATATTTT. Its protein product is CASSQDRGEGGNTIYF.

The chain uses TRBV5-6 and TRBJ2-3; the D is unclear. The germline V gene encodes CDR1 SGHDT and CDR2 YYEEEE. The CDR3 extends over 13 amino acids. V was pared by 0 bases and J by 2 bases, with 4 bases between. CDR3 sequence reads: CASSLGITDTQYF. CDR3 DNA: TGTGCCAGCAGCTTGGGTATCACAGATACGCAGTATTTT.